This T cell receptor beta chain originates from a study of CD4 and CD8 cells across lung adenocarcinoma regions. Localized lung adenocarcinoma, a non-small cell lung cancer, affected the donors. TCRdb re-called the PCR reads through MiXCR, storing one row per CDR3 protein. Here the sample spans 9,500 to 11,000 distinct CDR3 sequences, roughly 50% being singletons. The CDR3 has 12 residues. CDR1 and CDR2 from the germline V gene are MNHEY and SVGEGT. V was trimmed by 7 bases and J by 2 bases, leaving 8 bases between them. This receptor was obtained from a male donor with lung adenocarcinoma. The CD4 and CD8 labels of this study may be unreliable. The sequenced material came from CD4+ T cells from the center of a lung tumor. J is TRBJ2-5 and V is TRBV6-2 or TRBV6-3; weak D call: TRBD2 (5 bases). The CDR3 nucleotides read TGTGCCAGCACAGCGGTACAAGAGACCCAGTACTTC. It codes for CASTAVQETQYF.